This is a list of T cell receptor beta chains from one sample in a study of T cells in Graves' hyperthyroidism and ophthalmopathy. From the multiplex PCR reads, TCRdb called clonotypes with MiXCR, one entry per CDR3 protein. Found here are about 640,000 distinct CDR3 sequences, about a fifth of them singletons; the top ten hold 34%. Material for sequencing was blood. The origin of the receptors is a man in his thirties or forties with Graves' ophthalmopathy. Each CDR3 is given with its conserved first and last residue. The order of the fields is CDR3 length, D gene, J gene, clone size, V gene, CDR3 protein, CDR3 DNA. The D gene is left open where the match is weak. Clone size is stated in some rows and not others, as once, few, many or a class when expanded.

14 TRBD1 TRBJ1-2 . TRBV28 CASSLKDRAYGYTF TGTGCCAGCAGTTTAAAGGACAGGGCCTATGGCTACACCTTC
16 . TRBJ2-7 many TRBV7-2 CASSLASGPGSYEQYF TGTGCCAGCAGCTTAGCATCGGGACCCGGTTCCTACGAGCAGTACTTC
14 TRBD1 TRBJ2-7 . TRBV5-6 CASSSGTGLRGQYF TGTGCCAGCAGCTCCGGGACAGGGCTACGAGGGCAGTACTTC
12 . TRBJ1-2 few TRBV24-1 CATSDYRASYTF TGTGCCACCAGTGATTATAGGGCCAGCTACACCTTC
12 . TRBJ1-5 few TRBV15 CATSVVNQPQHF TGTGCCACCAGCGTCGTTAATCAGCCCCAGCATTTT
13 . TRBJ2-2 few TRBV2 CASKERRTGELFF TGTGCCAGCAAAGAACGGCGTACCGGGGAGCTGTTTTTT
16 TRBD2 TRBJ2-5 . TRBV9 CASSVGLAGAPETQYF TGTGCCAGCAGCGTAGGACTAGCGGGAGCCCCGGAGACCCAGTACTTC
14 . TRBJ2-1 few TRBV6-2/TRBV6-3 CASSPSGSLNEQFF TGTGCCAGCAGTCCAAGCGGGTCTTTGAATGAGCAGTTCTTC
16 . TRBJ2-5 . TRBV6-1 CASNKKPRQLKETQYF TGTGCCAGCAACAAAAAGCCTCGACAGCTCAAGGAGACCCAGTACTTC
15 TRBD1 TRBJ2-1 many TRBV5-1 CASSSGTGGRNEQFF TGCGCCAGCAGCTCCGGGACAGGGGGTCGCAATGAGCAGTTCTTC
14 . TRBJ1-1 many TRBV30 CALQGNKMNTEAFF TGTGCCTTACAGGGTAATAAAATGAACACTGAAGCTTTCTTT
17 TRBD2 TRBJ2-5 . TRBV5-1 CASSQGLAGVLVETQYF TGCGCCAGCAGCCAGGGACTAGCGGGAGTTCTTGTAGAGACCCAGTACTTC
12 . TRBJ2-1 few TRBV7-9 CASSLMTNEQFF TGTGCCAGCAGCTTAATGACGAATGAGCAGTTCTTC
13 TRBD2 TRBJ2-2 . TRBV29-1 CSVEGLATGELFF TGCAGCGTTGAAGGACTAGCGACCGGGGAGCTGTTTTTT
15 TRBD1 TRBJ1-2 . TRBV20-1 CSAAPQGVPNYGYTF TGCAGTGCTGCCCCACAGGGGGTTCCTAACTATGGCTACACCTTC
17 TRBD1 TRBJ1-1 many TRBV7-2 CASSTGTGKIEQTEAFF TGTGCCAGCAGCACCGGGACAGGGAAGATTGAACAGACTGAAGCTTTCTTT
12 TRBD1 TRBJ2-5 . TRBV15 CATSRDRQGQYF TGTGCCACCAGCAGAGACCGACAGGGACAGTACTTC
14 . TRBJ1-5 few TRBV6-1 CASRQTHSNQPQHF TGTGCCAGCAGACAGACTCATAGCAATCAGCCCCAGCATTTT
14 TRBD2 TRBJ2-7 many TRBV27 CASSWASGSYEQYF TGTGCCAGCAGTTGGGCTAGCGGCTCCTACGAGCAGTACTTC
12 . TRBJ2-2 once TRBV29-1 CSVVGVTGELFF TGCAGCGTTGTCGGTGTCACCGGGGAGCTGTTTTTT
16 . TRBJ1-5 . TRBV27 CASSLSGSWGYQPQHF TGTGCCAGCAGTTTATCGGGCAGTTGGGGGTATCAGCCCCAGCATTTT
15 TRBD1 TRBJ1-2 . TRBV20-1 CSARDPGQGPYGYTF TGCAGTGCTAGAGACCCAGGACAGGGACCTTATGGCTACACCTTC
17 TRBD2 TRBJ2-4 few TRBV28 CASSLGGTSGSKNIQYF TGTGCCAGCAGTTTAGGGGGGACTAGCGGGAGTAAAAACATTCAGTACTTC
13 . TRBJ2-3 . TRBV7-2 CASSPQRSDTQYF TGTGCCAGCAGCCCTCAGCGGAGTGATACGCAGTATTTT
15 . TRBJ1-2 . TRBV4-1 CASSQDIAGNYGYTF TGCGCCAGCAGCCAAGATATCGCAGGAAACTATGGCTACACCTTC
12 . TRBJ2-7 . TRBV29-1 CSVGPGTYEQYF TGCAGCGTTGGTCCAGGGACCTACGAGCAGTACTTC
14 . TRBJ1-2 many TRBV28 CASSFRLGAYGYTF TGTGCCAGCAGTTTCAGGCTCGGAGCCTATGGCTACACCTTC
14 . TRBJ1-1 few TRBV9 CASSVVAGSGEAFF TGTGCCAGCAGCGTAGTAGCGGGGAGTGGGGAAGCTTTCTTT
15 . TRBJ2-3 many TRBV7-9 CASSLNGLSTDTQYF TGTGCCAGCAGCTTAAACGGGTTGAGCACAGATACGCAGTATTTT
16 TRBD1 TRBJ2-1 . TRBV6-1 CASSLSLLHRGNEQFF TGTGCCAGCAGCCTCAGTTTACTGCACAGGGGAAATGAGCAGTTCTTC
19 TRBD2 TRBJ2-2 . TRBV11-2 CATSSPGTSGTSNTGELFF TGTGCCACCTCTTCCCCCGGGACTAGCGGGACCTCGAACACCGGGGAGCTGTTTTTT
11 . TRBJ1-6 . TRBV2 CASSRGSPLHF TGTGCCAGCAGCCGGGGGTCACCCCTCCACTTT
15 . TRBJ2-1 many TRBV3-1 CASSQEVRDYNEQFF TGTGCCAGCAGCCAAGAGGTGAGAGATTACAATGAGCAGTTCTTC
12 . TRBJ1-5 . TRBV19 CASGGWEQPQHF TGTGCCAGTGGAGGGTGGGAACAGCCCCAGCATTTT
14 TRBD1 TRBJ1-2 many TRBV28 CASTQGGQGYGYTF TGTGCCAGCACCCAAGGGGGACAGGGGTATGGCTACACCTTC
14 . TRBJ2-2 few TRBV28 CASSSGSWAGELFF TGTGCCAGCAGTTCGGGCTCATGGGCCGGGGAGCTGTTTTTT
15 . TRBJ2-6 . TRBV5-4 CASSLECAGANVLTF TGTGCCAGCAGCTTAGAATGCGCTGGGGCCAACGTCCTGACTTTC
14 . TRBJ2-7 many TRBV12-3/TRBV12-4 CASSLAGASYEQYF TGTGCCAGCAGCTTAGCCGGGGCATCCTACGAGCAGTACTTC
15 . TRBJ2-7 many TRBV19 CASSIGQKGPYEQYF TGTGCCAGTAGTATCGGGCAAAAAGGGCCCTACGAGCAGTACTTC
14 TRBD1 TRBJ2-7 few TRBV20-1 CSGGGQGAIYEQYF TGCAGTGGGGGAGGACAGGGGGCTATATACGAGCAGTACTTC
16 TRBD2 TRBJ2-3 few TRBV5-1 CASSNGLAGEHGTQYF TGCGCCAGCAGCAACGGACTAGCGGGAGAACACGGCACGCAGTATTTT
13 TRBD1 TRBJ1-4 . TRBV15 CATSTGGREKLFF TGTGCCACTTCGACAGGGGGGAGGGAAAAACTGTTTTTT
11 . TRBJ2-2 . TRBV19 CASRSAGELFF TGTGCCAGTAGGAGTGCGGGGGAGCTGTTTTTT
18 TRBD1 TRBJ1-1 few TRBV4-2 CASSPWGGTGGLSTEAFF TGTGCCAGCAGCCCCTGGGGCGGGACAGGGGGATTGTCTACTGAAGCTTTCTTT
16 TRBD2 TRBJ2-3 many TRBV18 CASSPQGLAATDTQYF TGTGCCAGCTCACCCCAGGGACTAGCGGCCACAGATACGCAGTATTTT
20 TRBD1 TRBJ1-5 . TRBV5-5 CASSLFGGQGAIGLSQPQHF TGTGCCAGCAGCTTATTTGGGGGACAGGGGGCAATAGGGCTAAGTCAGCCCCAGCATTTT
18 TRBD2 TRBJ2-1 many TRBV6-1 CASSVRLAGAGAYNEQFF TGTGCCAGCAGTGTAAGGCTAGCGGGAGCGGGGGCCTACAATGAGCAGTTCTTC
12 . TRBJ1-5 many TRBV12-3/TRBV12-4 CASSFDNQPQHF TGTGCCAGCAGTTTCGACAATCAGCCCCAGCATTTT
12 . TRBJ2-1 few TRBV5-1 CASSPQGSEQFF TGCGCCAGCAGCCCCCAAGGGAGCGAGCAGTTCTTC
12 . TRBJ2-5 . TRBV7-9 CASGLPRETQYF TGTGCCAGCGGCTTACCCCGGGAGACCCAGTACTTC
13 TRBD1 TRBJ2-2 . TRBV29-1 CSVQGRETGELFF TGCAGCGTACAGGGGCGTGAGACCGGGGAGCTGTTTTTT
17 . TRBJ2-1 few TRBV6-1 CASSYQPRSVRHNEQFF TGTGCCAGCAGTTACCAACCTCGATCGGTTAGGCACAATGAGCAGTTCTTC
14 . TRBJ2-7 few TRBV20-1 CSARVWTGNYEQYF TGCAGTGCTAGAGTTTGGACTGGAAACTACGAGCAGTACTTC
21 . TRBJ1-3 few TRBV27 CASSLSGPQGHAPISGNTIYF TGTGCCAGCAGTTTATCGGGACCACAAGGACATGCGCCGATCTCTGGAAACACCATATATTTT
16 TRBD2 TRBJ2-3 . TRBV7-2 CASSYNWGGSTDTQYF TGTGCCAGCAGCTATAACTGGGGGGGAAGCACAGATACGCAGTATTTT
12 . TRBJ1-1 many TRBV2 CASSEAIAEAFF TGTGCCAGCAGTGAAGCGATTGCTGAAGCTTTCTTT
15 . TRBJ2-7 few TRBV7-2 CASSQIGTYSHEQYF TGTGCCAGCAGCCAAATAGGGACCTACTCCCACGAGCAGTACTTC
14 . TRBJ2-1 . TRBV7-9 CASRRPGSYNEQFF TGTGCCAGCAGACGACCGGGCTCCTACAATGAGCAGTTCTTC
13 . TRBJ2-1 many TRBV20-1 CSARDGSFTEQFF TGCAGTGCTAGAGATGGGAGCTTTACTGAGCAGTTCTTC
16 . TRBJ1-6 . TRBV20-1 CSDLTRRGTISSPLHF TGCAGCGATCTTACACGGAGGGGGACTATAAGTTCACCCCTCCACTTT